The entry below gives a single T cell receptor beta chain sequence along with its context. Its target is not known. One heparinised draw, averaging roughly 0.12 L, was taken per donor. The investigators reverse transcribed all of the isolated RNA, so they sequenced expressed TCRB transcripts. Generated by immunoSEQ multiplex PCR, the TCRdb table keeps only in-frame clones and is missing some. Of 38,000 or so clones listed, about 64% are singletons. Germline-derived CDR1 and CDR2 are MNHEY and SMNVEV (reference sequence). This CDR3 comprises 15 residues. Trimming took 2 bases from V and 4 from J; bases not matched to a gene: 4. The data derive from a study of beta chain features in type 1 diabetes. About the research overall: All samples yielded some 110 million examined sorted cells. Overall study results and limits: More deletions and fewer insertions at VDJ junctions were found in patients with type 1 diabetes. Compared with healthy donors, patients appeared to share more similar naive, central memory and regulatory TCRB repertoires.

Source material: Tregs from blood. This TCR came from a woman younger than 45 in good health. This chain links TRBV27 with TRBJ2-3, with 9 bases identical to TRBD2. CDR3 in DNA: TGTGCCAGCAGTTTAGCGGGAGGGTTTGCAGATACGCAGTATTTT. Amino acid sequence: CASSLAGGFADTQYF.